A selection of T cell receptor beta chains follows, all from one sample in a study of OX40 agonist ivuxolimab in advanced cancers. Measured with immunoSEQ multiplex PCR; TCRdb has only the in-frame clones, and not every one. The sample holds about 65,000 clones, approximately 90% seen once. The specimen was CD4+ or CD8+ T cells sorted from blood, collected in a trial of the OX40 agonist ivuxolimab. The receptors were sampled from an adult with an advanced solid tumor such as melanoma, head and neck, liver or kidney cancer. CDR3s include the opening cysteine and the closing phenylalanine or tryptophan. Each record gives: V gene, J gene, clone size, D gene, CDR3 protein, CDR3 DNA. A D gene is named only where the DNA matches it firmly. The size of a clone is reported for some rows only, either as once, few or many, or as a class for expanded clones.

V: TRBV30; J: TRBJ1-2; size: NA; D: TRBD1; CDR3: CAWNRGSHNYGYTF; DNA: TGTGCCTGGAACAGGGGCTCACATAACTATGGCTACACCTTC
V: TRBV5-5; J: TRBJ2-7; size: NA; D: NA; CDR3: CASSLGMGGNSYEQYF; DNA: TGTGCCAGCAGCTTGGGAATGGGAGGTAACTCCTACGAGCAGTACTTC
V: TRBV6-5; J: TRBJ2-1; size: NA; D: TRBD2; CDR3: CASSYSRGAYNEQFF; DNA: TGTGCCAGCAGTTACTCCCGGGGGGCCTACAATGAGCAGTTCTTC
V: TRBV11-2; J: TRBJ2-1; size: NA; D: TRBD2; CDR3: CASSRSGARYNEQFF; DNA: TGTGCCAGCAGCCGAAGCGGGGCCCGATACAATGAGCAGTTCTTC
V: TRBV19; J: TRBJ1-1; size: NA; D: TRBD1; CDR3: CASSARDSRNTEAFF; DNA: TGTGCCAGTAGTGCCCGGGACAGCAGGAACACTGAAGCTTTCTTT
V: TRBV6-6; J: TRBJ1-2; size: NA; D: NA; CDR3: CASSYKTNYGYTF; DNA: TGTGCCAGCAGTTACAAGACGAACTATGGCTACACCTTC
V: TRBV5-8; J: TRBJ2-5; size: NA; D: NA; CDR3: CASSLQETQYF; DNA: TGTGCCAGCAGCCTCCAAGAGACCCAGTACTTC
V: TRBV5-1; J: TRBJ1-4; size: NA; D: TRBD1; CDR3: CASGQGEAKANEKLFF; DNA: TGCGCCAGCGGGCAGGGGGAGGCTAAGGCTAATGAAAAACTGTTTTTT
V: TRBV6-5; J: TRBJ1-2; size: NA; D: TRBD1; CDR3: CASSYRAGGWGGYTF; DNA: TGTGCCAGCAGTTACCGGGCAGGGGGCTGGGGTGGCTACACCTTC
V: TRBV19; J: TRBJ1-6; size: once; D: NA; CDR3: CATRDAPFNSPLHF; DNA: TGTGCCACCAGGGACGCTCCCTTTAATTCACCCCTCCACTTT
V: TRBV5-5; J: TRBJ1-1; size: NA; D: NA; CDR3: CASSLELNTEAFF; DNA: TGTGCCAGCAGCTTGGAACTGAACACTGAAGCTTTCTTT
V: TRBV7-2; J: TRBJ1-4; size: NA; D: NA; CDR3: CASSSQLTNEKLFF; DNA: TGTGCCAGCAGCTCCCAGCTAACTAATGAAAAACTGTTTTTT
V: TRBV2; J: TRBJ2-1; size: once; D: TRBD2; CDR3: CASSGLAGDAQFF; DNA: TGTGCCAGCAGTGGACTAGCGGGGGACGCGCAGTTCTTC
V: TRBV5-8; J: TRBJ2-4; size: NA; D: NA; CDR3: CASSLATVAKNIQYF; DNA: TGTGCCAGCAGCTTGGCGACAGTAGCCAAAAACATTCAGTACTTC
V: TRBV6-1; J: TRBJ1-2; size: NA; D: NA; CDR3: CASSEAPGYGYTF; DNA: TGTGCCAGCAGTGAAGCCCCGGGGTATGGCTACACCTTC
V: TRBV7-9; J: TRBJ2-7; size: NA; D: TRBD1; CDR3: CASSPGTGSYEQYF; DNA: TGTGCCAGCAGCCCGGGGACAGGCTCCTACGAGCAGTACTTC
V: TRBV23-1; J: TRBJ2-1; size: once; D: NA; CDR3: CASRLRGTYNEQFF; DNA: TGCGCCAGCAGATTAAGGGGGACCTACAATGAGCAGTTCTTC
V: TRBV2; J: TRBJ1-2; size: NA; D: TRBD1; CDR3: CASSTQTGADGYTF; DNA: TGTGCCAGCAGTACTCAGACAGGGGCGGATGGCTACACCTTC
V: TRBV5-4; J: TRBJ2-7; size: NA; D: NA; CDR3: CASSLGMGGNSYEQYF; DNA: TGTGCCAGCAGCTTGGGAATGGGAGGTAACTCCTACGAGCAGTACTTC
V: TRBV19; J: TRBJ1-3; size: once; D: NA; CDR3: CASSPLRTAGNTIYF; DNA: TGTGCCAGTAGCCCCCTGAGGACAGCTGGAAACACCATATATTTT
V: TRBV7-2; J: TRBJ2-7; size: NA; D: NA; CDR3: CASSPSSYEQYF; DNA: TGTGCCAGCAGCCCCAGCTCCTACGAGCAGTACTTC
V: TRBV2; J: TRBJ1-2; size: NA; D: NA; CDR3: CASSVRANYGYTF; DNA: TGTGCCAGCAGTGTTAGGGCCAACTATGGCTACACCTTC
V: TRBV5-1; J: TRBJ2-1; size: NA; D: NA; CDR3: CASSDGQGEQFF; DNA: TGCGCCAGCAGCGATGGCCAGGGTGAGCAGTTCTTC
V: TRBV9; J: TRBJ2-1; size: NA; D: NA; CDR3: CASSPLTGIYPYNEQFF; DNA: TGTGCCAGCAGCCCCCTAACAGGGATTTACCCTTACAATGAGCAGTTCTTC
V: TRBV19; J: TRBJ2-5; size: NA; D: NA; CDR3: CASSTTGGGLVSQYF; DNA: TGTGCCAGTAGTACCACAGGGGGGGGACTAGTGAGCCAGTACTTC
V: TRBV5-1; J: TRBJ2-1; size: NA; D: NA; CDR3: CASSLAAQAQNEQFF; DNA: TGCGCCAGCAGCTTGGCGGCGCAAGCCCAAAATGAGCAGTTCTTC
V: TRBV6-1; J: TRBJ1-2; size: NA; D: NA; CDR3: CASSEATDRGGGYTF; DNA: TGTGCCAGCAGTGAAGCCACCGACAGAGGGGGTGGCTACACCTTC
V: TRBV18; J: TRBJ2-7; size: NA; D: TRBD2; CDR3: CASSPGTSKEQYF; DNA: TGTGCCAGCTCACCCGGGACTAGTAAAGAGCAGTACTTC
V: TRBV6-1; J: TRBJ1-6; size: NA; D: NA; CDR3: CASSLVNSPLHF; DNA: TGTGCCAGCAGTCTGGTAAATTCACCCCTCCACTTT
V: TRBV30; J: TRBJ2-4; size: NA; D: TRBD2; CDR3: CAWSPSGGASTKNIQYF; DNA: TGTGCCTGGAGCCCTAGCGGGGGGGCCAGTACCAAAAACATTCAGTACTTC
V: TRBV5-1; J: TRBJ2-2; size: NA; D: NA; CDR3: CASSGSAANTGELFF; DNA: TGCGCCAGCAGCGGGTCGGCCGCGAACACCGGGGAGCTGTTTTTT
V: TRBV20-1; J: TRBJ1-1; size: few; D: NA; CDR3: CSALTDTEAFF; DNA: TGCAGTGCTTTGACAGACACTGAAGCTTTCTTT
V: TRBV18; J: TRBJ1-5; size: NA; D: NA; CDR3: CASSPNGGTPQHF; DNA: TGTGCCAGCTCACCAAACGGGGGGACGCCCCAGCATTTT
V: TRBV6-5; J: TRBJ2-7; size: NA; D: NA; CDR3: CASTPGTTYEQYF; DNA: TGTGCCAGCACCCCCGGGACAACCTACGAGCAGTACTTC
V: TRBV30; J: TRBJ2-2; size: NA; D: TRBD1; CDR3: CAWNPDRGGFGELFF; DNA: TGTGCCTGGAATCCGGACAGGGGCGGTTTCGGGGAGCTGTTTTTT
V: TRBV6-5; J: TRBJ2-5; size: NA; D: NA; CDR3: CASSKTIQETQYF; DNA: TGTGCCAGCAGTAAGACTATCCAAGAGACCCAGTACTTC
V: TRBV5-4; J: TRBJ2-3; size: NA; D: TRBD1; CDR3: CASSLDRATDTQYF; DNA: TGTGCCAGCAGCCTGGACAGGGCCACAGATACGCAGTATTTT
V: TRBV20-1; J: TRBJ1-1; size: NA; D: NA; CDR3: CSAQGLAEAFF; DNA: TGCAGTGCTCAGGGGCTGGCTGAAGCTTTCTTT
V: TRBV7-8; J: TRBJ2-3; size: NA; D: TRBD2; CDR3: CASSLGTSGGGTQYF; DNA: TGTGCCAGCAGCTTAGGGACTAGCGGGGGGGGTACGCAGTATTTT
V: TRBV7-2; J: TRBJ2-5; size: NA; D: TRBD2; CDR3: CASSLGGGGPWETQYF; DNA: TGTGCCAGCAGCTTAGGCGGGGGGGGGCCTTGGGAGACCCAGTACTTC
V: TRBV13; J: TRBJ1-1; size: once; D: NA; CDR3: CASSWRLGRNTEAFF; DNA: TGTGCCAGCAGCTGGAGATTGGGGCGGAACACTGAAGCTTTCTTT